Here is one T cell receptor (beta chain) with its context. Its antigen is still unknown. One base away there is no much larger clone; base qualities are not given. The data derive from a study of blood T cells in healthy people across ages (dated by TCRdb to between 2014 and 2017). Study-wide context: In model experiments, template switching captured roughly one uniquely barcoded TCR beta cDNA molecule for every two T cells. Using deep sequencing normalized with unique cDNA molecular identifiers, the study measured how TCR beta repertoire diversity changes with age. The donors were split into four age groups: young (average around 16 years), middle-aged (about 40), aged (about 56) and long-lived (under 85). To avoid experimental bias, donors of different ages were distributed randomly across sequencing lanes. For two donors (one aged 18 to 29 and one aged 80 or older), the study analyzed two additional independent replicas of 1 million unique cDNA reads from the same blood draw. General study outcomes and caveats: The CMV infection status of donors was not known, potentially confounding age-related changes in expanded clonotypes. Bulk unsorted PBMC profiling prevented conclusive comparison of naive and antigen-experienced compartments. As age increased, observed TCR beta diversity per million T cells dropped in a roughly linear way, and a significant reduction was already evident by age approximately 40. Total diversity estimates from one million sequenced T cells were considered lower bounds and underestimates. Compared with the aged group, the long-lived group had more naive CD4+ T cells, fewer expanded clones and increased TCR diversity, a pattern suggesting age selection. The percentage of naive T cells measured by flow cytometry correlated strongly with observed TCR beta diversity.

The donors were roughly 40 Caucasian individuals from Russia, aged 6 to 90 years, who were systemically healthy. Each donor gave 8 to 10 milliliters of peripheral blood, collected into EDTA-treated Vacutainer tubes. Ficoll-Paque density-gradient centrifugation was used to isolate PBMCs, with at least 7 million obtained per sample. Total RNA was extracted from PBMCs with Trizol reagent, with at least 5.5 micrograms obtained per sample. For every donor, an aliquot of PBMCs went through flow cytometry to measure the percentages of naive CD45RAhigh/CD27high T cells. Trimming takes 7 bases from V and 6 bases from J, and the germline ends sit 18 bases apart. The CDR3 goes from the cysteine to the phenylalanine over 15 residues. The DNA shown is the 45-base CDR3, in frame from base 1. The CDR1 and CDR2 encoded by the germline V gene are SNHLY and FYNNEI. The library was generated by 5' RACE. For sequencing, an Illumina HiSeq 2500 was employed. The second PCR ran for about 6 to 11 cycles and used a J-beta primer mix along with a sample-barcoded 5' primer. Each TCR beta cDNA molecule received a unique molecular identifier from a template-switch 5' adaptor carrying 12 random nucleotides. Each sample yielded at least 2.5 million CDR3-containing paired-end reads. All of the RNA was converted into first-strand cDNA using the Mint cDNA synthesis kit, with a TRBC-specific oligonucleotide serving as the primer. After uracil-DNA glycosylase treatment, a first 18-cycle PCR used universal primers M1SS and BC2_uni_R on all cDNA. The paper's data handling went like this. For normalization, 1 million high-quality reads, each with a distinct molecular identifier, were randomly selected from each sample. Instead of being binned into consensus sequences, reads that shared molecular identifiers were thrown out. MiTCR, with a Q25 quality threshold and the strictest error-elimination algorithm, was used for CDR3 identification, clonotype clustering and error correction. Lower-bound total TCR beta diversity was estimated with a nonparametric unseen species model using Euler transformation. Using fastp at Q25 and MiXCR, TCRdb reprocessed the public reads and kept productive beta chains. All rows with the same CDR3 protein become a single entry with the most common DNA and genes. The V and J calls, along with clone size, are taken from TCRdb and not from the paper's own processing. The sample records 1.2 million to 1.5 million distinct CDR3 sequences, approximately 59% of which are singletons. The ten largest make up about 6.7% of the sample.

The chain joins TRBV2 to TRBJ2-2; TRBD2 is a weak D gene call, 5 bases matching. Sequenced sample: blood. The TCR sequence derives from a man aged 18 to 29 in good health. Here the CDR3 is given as CASTSGQRVPGELFF. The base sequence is TGTGCCAGCACCAGCGGTCAGAGGGTCCCCGGGGAGCTGTTTTTT.